This TCR beta chain was profiled in a study of CD8+ T cells in alopecia areata. General study results and limits: Normal scalp had lower clonality than lesional scalp, with alopecia totalis/universalis lesions showing this most strongly.

Extraction of RNA preceded its reverse transcription into cDNA, which served as the sequencing template. Produced via immunoSEQ multiplex PCR; TCRdb's table is partial and in-frame only. Found here are more than 90,000 clones, 58% of them singletons; the top ten hold 25% to 30%. This clone was counted only a few times. The antigen is unknown. The germline V gene encodes CDR1 ENHRY and CDR2 SYGVKD. The CDR3 is 15 residues long. Trimming took off 6 bases at V and 3 bases at J, with 18 bases between the two ends. Treatment given: oral pan-JAK inhibitor, 5-10 mg twice daily. The specimen comprised CD8+ T cells sorted from blood, sampled at week 4, from a patient treated with tofacitinib. This chain connects TRBV10-3 to TRBJ2-7; D tentatively reads TRBD1 or TRBD2 (5 bases each). The TCR originated in a human donor with alopecia areata. Here the CDR3 reads CAISKARERDYEQYF. The CDR3 coding sequence is TGTGCCATCAGCAAGGCCAGGGAGCGCGACTACGAGCAGTACTTC.